This record covers a single T cell receptor (beta chain). Its antigen is not identified. The data stem from a study of shared clonotypes between healthy human individuals. Original processing notes: ImmunoSEQ yielded junction-only sequences lacking quality scores, so filtering differed. Clones were read by immunoSEQ multiplex PCR, and TCRdb kept only the in-frame ones, dropping some. That table is the source of V, J and clone size, and D and trimming were worked out from the DNA. The repertoire holds 2.3 million or so clones, about 92% seen once, with roughly 0.36% in the top ten. Findings of the study overall: Clonotype sharing among donors likely depends on sequencing depth.

The CDR3 spans 14 residues. Germline CDR1 MDHEN, CDR2 SYDVKM. V was pared by 3 bases and J by 1 base, with 9 bases between. The J gene is TRBJ1-1, the V gene TRBV28, with D unclear. The sequenced material came from naive CD4+ T cells from PBMCs. Subset here: CD45RA+ positively selected. This clonotype originated in a young man in good health. Some clones in this sample may be carry-over from other donors' samples. CDR3 nucleotides: TGTGCCAGCAGTTTGGTTAAAGCGAACACTGAAGCTTTCTTT. Protein: CASSLVKANTEAFF. The complete variable domain, with remaining parts taken from reference TRBV28 and TRBJ1-1, reads DVKVTQSSRYLVKRTGEKVFLECVQDMDHENMFWYRQDPGLGLRLIYFSYDVKMKEKGDIPEGYSVSREKKERFSLILESASTNQTSMYLCASSLVKANTEAFFGQGTRLTVV.